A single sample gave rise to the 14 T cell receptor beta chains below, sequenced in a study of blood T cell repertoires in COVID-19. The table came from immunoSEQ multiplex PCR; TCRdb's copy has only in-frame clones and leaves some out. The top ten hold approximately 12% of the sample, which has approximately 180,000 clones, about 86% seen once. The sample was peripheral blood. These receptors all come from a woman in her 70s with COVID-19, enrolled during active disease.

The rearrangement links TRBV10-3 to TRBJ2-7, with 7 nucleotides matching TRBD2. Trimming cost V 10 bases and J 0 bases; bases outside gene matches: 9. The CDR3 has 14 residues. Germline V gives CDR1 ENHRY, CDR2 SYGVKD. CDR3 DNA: TGTGCCACCGGTGTAGGCGGGAGCTCCTACGAGCAGTACTTC. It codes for CATGVGGSSYEQYF.

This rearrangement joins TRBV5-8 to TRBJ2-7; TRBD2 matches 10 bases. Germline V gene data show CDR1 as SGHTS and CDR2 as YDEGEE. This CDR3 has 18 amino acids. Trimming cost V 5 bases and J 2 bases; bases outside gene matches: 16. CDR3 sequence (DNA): TGTGCCAGCAGTTACAAAAGGGGTAGCGGGAGGAGCGCCTACGAGCAGTACTTC. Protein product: CASSYKRGSGRSAYEQYF.

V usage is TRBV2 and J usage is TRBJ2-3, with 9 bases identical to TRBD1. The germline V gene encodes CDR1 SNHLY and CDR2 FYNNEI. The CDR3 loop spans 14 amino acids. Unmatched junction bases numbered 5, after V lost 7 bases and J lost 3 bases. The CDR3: CASIWDRETDTQYF. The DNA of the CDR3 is TGTGCCAGCATATGGGACAGGGAGACAGATACGCAGTATTTT.

The DNA for the CDR3 is TGTGCCAGCAGCTTAACTCGGGTCGGTGAGCAGTTCTTC. Translated, it gives CASSLTRVGEQFF. V usage is TRBV11-1 and J usage is TRBJ2-1; D gene unclear. Germline lookup yields CDR1 SGHAT and CDR2 FQDESV (reference sequence). CDR3 length: 13 residues. Trimming took off 2 bases at V and 9 bases at J, with 11 bases between the two ends.

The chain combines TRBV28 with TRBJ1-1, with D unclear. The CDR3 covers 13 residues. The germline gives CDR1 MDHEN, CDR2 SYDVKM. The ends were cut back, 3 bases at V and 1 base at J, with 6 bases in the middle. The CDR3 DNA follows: TGTGCCAGCAGTTTTATGGCGAACACTGAAGCTTTCTTT. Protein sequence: CASSFMANTEAFF.

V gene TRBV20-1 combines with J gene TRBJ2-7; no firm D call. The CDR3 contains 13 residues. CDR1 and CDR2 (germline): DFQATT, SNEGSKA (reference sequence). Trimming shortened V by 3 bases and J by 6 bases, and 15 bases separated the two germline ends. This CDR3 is CSASLLVPGEQYF. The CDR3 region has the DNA TGCAGTGCTAGTTTGCTAGTCCCCGGCGAGCAGTACTTC.

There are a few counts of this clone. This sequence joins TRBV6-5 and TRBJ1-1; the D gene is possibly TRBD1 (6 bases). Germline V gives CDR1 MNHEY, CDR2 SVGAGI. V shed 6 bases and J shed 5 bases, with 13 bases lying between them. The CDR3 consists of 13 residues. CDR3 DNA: TGTGCCAGCAGGACCATACAGGGTACTGAAGCTTTCTTT. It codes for CASRTIQGTEAFF.

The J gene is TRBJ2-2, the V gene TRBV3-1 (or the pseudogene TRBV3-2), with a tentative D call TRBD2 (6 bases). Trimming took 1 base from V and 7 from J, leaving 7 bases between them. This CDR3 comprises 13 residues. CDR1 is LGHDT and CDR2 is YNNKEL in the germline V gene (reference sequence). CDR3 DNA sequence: TGTGCCAGCAGCCAAGCGGGAGTCGGGGAGCTGTTTTTT. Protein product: CASSQAGVGELFF.

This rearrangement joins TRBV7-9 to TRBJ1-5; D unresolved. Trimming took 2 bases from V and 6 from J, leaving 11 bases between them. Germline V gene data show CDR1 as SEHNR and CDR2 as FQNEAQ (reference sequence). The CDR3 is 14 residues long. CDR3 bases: TGTGCCAGCAGCTTAAGCCCGGGAGGTCAGCCCCAGCATTTT. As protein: CASSLSPGGQPQHF.

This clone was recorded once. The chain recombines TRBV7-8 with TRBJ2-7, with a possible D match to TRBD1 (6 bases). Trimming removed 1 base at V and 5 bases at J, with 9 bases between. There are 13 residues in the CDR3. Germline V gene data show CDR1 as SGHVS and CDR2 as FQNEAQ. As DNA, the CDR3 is TGTGCCAGCAGCTTAGTAGGGGGAAACGAGCAGTACTTC. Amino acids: CASSLVGGNEQYF.

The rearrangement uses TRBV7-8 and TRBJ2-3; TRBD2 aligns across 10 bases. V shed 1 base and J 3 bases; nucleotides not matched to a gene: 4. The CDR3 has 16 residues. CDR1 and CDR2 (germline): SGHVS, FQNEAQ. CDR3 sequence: CASSLGLAGVTDTQYF. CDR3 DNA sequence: TGTGCCAGCAGCTTAGGCCTAGCGGGAGTTACAGATACGCAGTATTTT.

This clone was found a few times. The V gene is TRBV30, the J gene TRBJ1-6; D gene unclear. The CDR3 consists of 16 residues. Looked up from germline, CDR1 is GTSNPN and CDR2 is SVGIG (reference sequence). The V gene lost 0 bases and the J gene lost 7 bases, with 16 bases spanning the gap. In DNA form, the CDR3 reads TGTGCCTGGAGTGTAGGTTTCAAGGGAGGCAATTCACCCCTCCACTTT. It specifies CAWSVGFKGGNSPLHF.

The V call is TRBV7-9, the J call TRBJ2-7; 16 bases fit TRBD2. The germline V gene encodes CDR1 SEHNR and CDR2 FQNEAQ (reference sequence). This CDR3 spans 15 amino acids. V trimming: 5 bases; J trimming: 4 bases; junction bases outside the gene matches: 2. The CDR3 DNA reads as TGTGCCAGCAGCCAGGGACTAGCGGGAGGGTACGAGCAGTACTTC. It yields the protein CASSQGLAGGYEQYF.

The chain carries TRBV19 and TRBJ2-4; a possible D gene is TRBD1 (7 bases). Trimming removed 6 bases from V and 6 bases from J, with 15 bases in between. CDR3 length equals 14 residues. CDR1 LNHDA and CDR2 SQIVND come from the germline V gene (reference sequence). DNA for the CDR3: TGTGCCAGTAGAATTGGAGGGGGCACAAACATTCAGTACTTC. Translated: CASRIGGGTNIQYF.